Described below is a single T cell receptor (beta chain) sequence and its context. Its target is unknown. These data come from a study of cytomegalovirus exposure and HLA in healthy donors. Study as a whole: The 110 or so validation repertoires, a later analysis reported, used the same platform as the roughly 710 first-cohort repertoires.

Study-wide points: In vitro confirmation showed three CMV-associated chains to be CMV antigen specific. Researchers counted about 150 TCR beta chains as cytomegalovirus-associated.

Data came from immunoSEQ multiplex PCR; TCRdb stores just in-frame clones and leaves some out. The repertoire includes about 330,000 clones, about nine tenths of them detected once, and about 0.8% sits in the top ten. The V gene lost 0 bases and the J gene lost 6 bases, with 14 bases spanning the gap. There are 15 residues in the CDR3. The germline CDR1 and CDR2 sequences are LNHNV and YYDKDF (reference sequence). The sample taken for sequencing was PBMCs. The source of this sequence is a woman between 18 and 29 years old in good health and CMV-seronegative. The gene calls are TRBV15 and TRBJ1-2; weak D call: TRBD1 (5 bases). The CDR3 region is CATSRDPREDDGYTF. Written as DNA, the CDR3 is TGTGCCACCAGCAGAGATCCCAGGGAGGACGATGGCTACACCTTC.